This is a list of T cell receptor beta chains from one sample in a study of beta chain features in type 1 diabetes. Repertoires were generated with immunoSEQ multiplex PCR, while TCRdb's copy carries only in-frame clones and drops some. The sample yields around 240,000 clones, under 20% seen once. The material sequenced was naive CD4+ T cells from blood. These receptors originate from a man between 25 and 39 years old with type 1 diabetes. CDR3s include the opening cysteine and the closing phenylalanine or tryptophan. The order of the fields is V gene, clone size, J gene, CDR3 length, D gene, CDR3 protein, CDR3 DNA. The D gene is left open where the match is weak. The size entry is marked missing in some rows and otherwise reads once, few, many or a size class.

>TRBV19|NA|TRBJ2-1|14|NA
CASSPGGLSNEQFF
TGTGCCAGTAGCCCCGGGGGTTTAAGCAATGAGCAGTTCTTC
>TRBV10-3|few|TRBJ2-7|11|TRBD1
CAISVGQDEYF
TGTGCCATCAGTGTTGGACAGGATGAGTACTTC
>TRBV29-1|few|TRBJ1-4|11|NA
CSVGKEGKLFF
TGCAGCGTGGGAAAAGAAGGAAAACTGTTTTTT
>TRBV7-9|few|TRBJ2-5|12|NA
CASSIIRETQYF
TGTGCCAGCAGCATCATCCGGGAGACCCAGTACTTC
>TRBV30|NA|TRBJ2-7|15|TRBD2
CAWSVASGTSYEQYF
TGTGCCTGGAGTGTGGCTAGCGGTACCTCCTACGAGCAGTACTTC
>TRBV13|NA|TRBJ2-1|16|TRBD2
CASSFSGSEAYNEQFF
TGTGCCAGCAGCTTTAGCGGGAGTGAGGCCTACAATGAGCAGTTCTTC
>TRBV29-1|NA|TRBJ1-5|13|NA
CSVDGGLNQPQHF
TGCAGCGTTGACGGAGGACTCAATCAGCCCCAGCATTTT
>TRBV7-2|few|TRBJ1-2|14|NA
CASSSQEANYGYTF
TGTGCCAGCAGCTCACAGGAAGCTAACTATGGCTACACCTTC
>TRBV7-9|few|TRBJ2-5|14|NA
CASIRLGQQETQYF
TGTGCCAGCATCCGGCTGGGGCAGCAAGAGACCCAGTACTTC
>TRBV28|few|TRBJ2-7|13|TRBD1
CASSSGQTYEQYF
TGTGCCAGCAGTTCGGGACAGACCTACGAGCAGTACTTC
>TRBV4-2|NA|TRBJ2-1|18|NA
CASSQSNRAGRSYNEQFF
TGTGCCAGCAGCCAATCGAACAGGGCCGGAAGATCCTACAATGAGCAGTTCTTC
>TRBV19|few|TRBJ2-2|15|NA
CASSITGTNTGELFF
TGTGCCAGTAGTATAACCGGGACGAACACCGGGGAGCTGTTTTTT
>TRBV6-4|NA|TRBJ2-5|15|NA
CASSDQTGSQETQYF
TGTGCCAGCAGTGACCAGACAGGAAGCCAAGAGACCCAGTACTTC
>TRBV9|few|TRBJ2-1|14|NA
CASSVAGLNNEQFF
TGTGCCAGCAGCGTAGCCGGACTCAACAATGAGCAGTTCTTC
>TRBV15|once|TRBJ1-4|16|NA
CATSKAAAATNEKLFF
TGTGCCACCAGCAAGGCGGCGGCGGCCACTAATGAAAAACTGTTTTTT
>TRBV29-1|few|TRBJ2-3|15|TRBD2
CSASGTSGSTDTQYF
TGCAGCGCCTCAGGGACTAGCGGCAGCACAGATACGCAGTATTTT
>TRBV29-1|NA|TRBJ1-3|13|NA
CSAQKEGGNTIYF
TGCAGCGCCCAGAAAGAGGGTGGAAACACCATATATTTT
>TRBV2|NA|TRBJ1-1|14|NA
CASSVQRTGTEAFF
TGTGCCAGCAGTGTCCAGCGGACGGGCACTGAAGCTTTCTTT
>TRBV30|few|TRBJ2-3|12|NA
CAWSVEADTQYF
TGTGCCTGGAGTGTAGAGGCAGATACGCAGTATTTT
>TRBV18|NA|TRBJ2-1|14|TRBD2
CASRRASGSNEQFF
TGTGCCAGCCGAAGGGCTAGCGGGAGCAATGAGCAGTTCTTC
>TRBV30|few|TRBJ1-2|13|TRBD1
CAGDSPQPYGYTF
TGTGCCGGGGACAGCCCCCAACCCTATGGCTACACCTTC
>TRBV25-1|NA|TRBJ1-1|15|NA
CASSEYSQLNTEAFF
TGTGCCAGCAGTGAATATAGCCAGTTGAACACTGAAGCTTTCTTT
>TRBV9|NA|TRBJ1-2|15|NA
CASSVSGGKVYGYTF
TGTGCCAGCAGCGTATCCGGGGGCAAGGTCTATGGCTACACCTTC
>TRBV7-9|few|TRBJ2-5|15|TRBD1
CASSLLGTGTETQYF
TGTGCCAGCAGCTTACTCGGGACAGGGACGGAGACCCAGTACTTC
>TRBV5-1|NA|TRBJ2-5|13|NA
CASRGASGETQYF
TGCGCCAGCAGAGGGGCCAGCGGCGAGACCCAGTACTTC
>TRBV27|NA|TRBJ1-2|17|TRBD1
CASRTFIHSGQGYGYTF
TGTGCCAGCAGGACGTTTATTCATTCGGGACAGGGCTATGGCTACACCTTC
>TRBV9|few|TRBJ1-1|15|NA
CASSVVGTLNTEAFF
TGTGCCAGCAGCGTAGTAGGGACACTGAACACTGAAGCTTTCTTT
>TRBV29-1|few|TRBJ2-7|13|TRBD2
CSIGTSGSNEQYF
TGCAGCATAGGGACTAGCGGGTCCAACGAGCAGTACTTC
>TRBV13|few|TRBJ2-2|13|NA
CASSLRTYGELFF
TGTGCCAGCAGCTTGAGGACCTACGGGGAGCTGTTTTTT
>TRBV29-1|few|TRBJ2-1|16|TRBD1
CSVEYRQGRIYNEQFF
TGCAGCGTTGAGTACAGACAGGGAAGGATCTACAATGAGCAGTTCTTC
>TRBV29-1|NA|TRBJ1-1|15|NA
CSVYYLTMSDTEAFF
TGCAGCGTTTATTACCTGACTATGTCGGACACTGAAGCTTTCTTT
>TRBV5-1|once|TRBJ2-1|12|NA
CASSLAFNEQFF
TGCGCCAGCAGCTTGGCCTTCAATGAGCAGTTCTTC
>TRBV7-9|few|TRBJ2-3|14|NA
CASSSGASTDTQYF
TGTGCCAGCAGCTCGGGAGCCAGCACAGATACGCAGTATTTT
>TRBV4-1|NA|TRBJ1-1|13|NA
CASSRVLNTEAFF
TGCGCCAGCAGCCGCGTACTGAACACTGAAGCTTTCTTT
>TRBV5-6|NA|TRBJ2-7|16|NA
CASSLRPDPNSYEQYF
TGTGCCAGCAGCCTCAGACCAGACCCAAATTCCTACGAGCAGTACTTC
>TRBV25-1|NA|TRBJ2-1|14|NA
CASSEYYRRNEQFF
TGTGCCAGCAGTGAATATTACAGGCGCAATGAGCAGTTCTTC
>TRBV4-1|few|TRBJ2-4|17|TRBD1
CASSQARNRGRGNIQYF
TGCGCCAGCAGCCAAGCGAGGAACAGGGGGCGCGGAAACATTCAGTACTTC
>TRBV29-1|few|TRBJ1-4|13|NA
CSARQRLNEKLFF
TGCAGCGCCCGACAGAGACTAAATGAAAAACTGTTTTTT
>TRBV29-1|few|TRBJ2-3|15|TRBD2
CSAPTTSGGTDTQYF
TGCAGCGCTCCGACGACTAGCGGTGGAACAGATACGCAGTATTTT
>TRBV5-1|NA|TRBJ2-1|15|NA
CASSPGSGQYNEQFF
TGCGCCAGCAGCCCCGGATCAGGGCAGTACAATGAGCAGTTCTTC
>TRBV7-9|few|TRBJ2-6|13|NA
CASSLGLANVLTF
TGTGCCAGCAGCTTGGGACTGGCCAACGTCCTGACTTTC